These 13 T cell receptor beta chains came from one sample sequenced in a study of blood T cell repertoires in COVID-19. Only in-frame clones appear in the TCRdb table, and some are missing; sequencing was by immunoSEQ multiplex PCR. Of 200,000 to 300,000 clones listed, around 90% are singletons. Sequencing was performed on peripheral blood. Receptor source: a woman in her 70s with active or convalescent COVID-19.

This chain uses TRBV2 with TRBJ2-5, with D perhaps matching TRBD1 (6 bases). The CDR3 totals 14 residues. V lost 6 bases and J lost 5, with 16 bases in between. Germline loops: CDR1 SNHLY, CDR2 FYNNEI. The CDR3: CASSKQGVRETQYF. The CDR3 coding sequence is TGTGCCAGCAGCAAACAGGGAGTGAGGGAGACCCAGTACTTC.

The genes are TRBV5-6 and TRBJ2-3, with D uncertain. This CDR3 spans 15 amino acids. Trimming removed 0 bases from V and 1 base from J, with 9 bases in between. The germline V gene has CDR1 SGHDT and CDR2 YYEEEE. The CDR3 is CASSLERVGTDTQYF. As DNA, the CDR3 is TGTGCCAGCAGCTTGGAAAGAGTTGGCACAGATACGCAGTATTTT.

Turning to this clone: Its ends do not fully match the called genes, so a read error is possible. V and J are TRBV14 and TRBJ1-1; 8 bases are shared with TRBD1. In germline, CDR1 is SGHDN, CDR2 FVKESK. The CDR3 loop spans 13 amino acids. In DNA form, the CDR3 reads TGTGCCAGCAGCCAAGAGAGACAGGGGCGATCGATATTT. Its protein is CASSQERQGRSIF.

This clone has only one observation. The V call is TRBV29-1, the J call TRBJ1-2, with a weak D call TRBD1 (5 bases). Germline V gene lookup returns CDR1 SQVTM and CDR2 ANQGSEA. CDR3 length: 10 residues. The CDR3 sequence is CATGDYGYTF. As DNA, the CDR3 is TGCGCCACGGGGGACTATGGCTACACCTTC. Variable domain in full (rest from reference TRBV29-1 and TRBJ1-2): SAVISQKPSRDICQRGTSLTIQCQVDSQVTMMFWYRQQPGQSLTLIATANQGSEATYESGFVIDKFPISRPNLTFSTLTVSNMSPEDSSIYLCATGDYGYTFGSGTRLTVV.

J is TRBJ1-2 and V is TRBV6-5, with a weak D call TRBD1 (5 bases). Germline V gene lookup returns CDR1 MNHEY and CDR2 SVGAGI. CDR3 size: 13 residues. V was cut by 7 bases and J by 7 bases, with 16 bases left in between. This chain's CDR3 is CASKARVRSGYTF. CDR3 nucleotides: TGTGCCAGCAAGGCCAGGGTAAGGTCTGGCTACACCTTC.

The rearrangement joins TRBV7-9 to TRBJ1-6; D perhaps matches TRBD1 (6 bases). The CDR3 is 13 amino acids. Trimming took 9 bases from V and 9 from J, leaving 15 bases between them. CDR1 is SEHNR and CDR2 is FQNEAQ in the germline V gene (reference sequence). CDR3 sequence reads: CASRTGPTSPLHF. In DNA, the CDR3 is TGTGCCAGTAGAACAGGGCCAACTTCACCCCTCCACTTT.

The chain couples TRBV6-5 to TRBJ1-5; the match to TRBD1 covers 7 bases. Germline V gene data show CDR1 as MNHEY and CDR2 as SVGAGI. The CDR3 has 12 residues. Trimming took 10 bases from V and 2 from J; bases not matched to a gene: 2. This CDR3 is CATGQGNQPQHF. As DNA, the CDR3 is TGTGCCACCGGACAGGGCAATCAGCCCCAGCATTTT.

V gene TRBV27 combines with J gene TRBJ1-2; the D gene is possibly TRBD1 (5 bases). Germline assignment: CDR1 MNHEY and CDR2 SMNVEV (reference sequence). V was trimmed by 3 bases and J by 4 bases, leaving 12 bases between them. The CDR3 has 14 residues. The CDR3 bases are TGTGCCAGCAGTTTTCTTGGGGGGAGCTATGGCTACACCTTC. It translates to CASSFLGGSYGYTF.

This sequence joins TRBV6-5 and TRBJ2-7, with a tentative D call TRBD1 (5 bases). Per the germline V gene, CDR1 is MNHEY and CDR2 is SVGAGI. Trimming took off 4 bases at V and 9 bases at J, with 13 bases between the two ends. The CDR3 spans 12 residues. The CDR3 region has the DNA TGTGCCAGCAGTTCTAGGGGTGTGGGGCAGTACTTC. It encodes CASSSRGVGQYF.

Note on this clone: One end of the junction does not line up with germline, which may come from a read error. V and J are TRBV24-1 and TRBJ2-2; tentatively, D is TRBD2 (5 bases). In germline, CDR1 is KGHDR, CDR2 SFDVKD. This CDR3 is built from 19 residues. The CDR3 region is CATSVTPTLGVCEHRGAVF. The CDR3 DNA sequence: TGTGCCACCAGTGTGACTCCCACCCTAGGAGTCTGCGAACACCGGGGAGCTGTTTTT.

The rearrangement uses TRBV19 and TRBJ2-2; D gene uncertain. Per the germline V gene, CDR1 is LNHDA and CDR2 is SQIVND (reference sequence). This CDR3 comprises 12 residues. V lost 6 bases and J 4 bases, leaving 6 bases between the germline ends. CDR3 nucleotide sequence: TGTGCCAGTAGAGTCGGCACCGGGGAGCTGTTTTTT. It translates to CASRVGTGELFF.

This chain uses TRBV12-5 with TRBJ2-7; D is perhaps TRBD1 (6 bases). V lost 9 bases to trimming and J lost 1 base, with 19 bases between them. Looked up from germline, CDR1 is LGHNT and CDR2 is FRNRAP. The CDR3 length is 15 residues. CDR3 sequence (DNA): TGTGCTAGGAGTGGGGGCGACAGAGGATCCTACGAGCAGTACTTC. Translated: CARSGGDRGSYEQYF.

V usage is TRBV10-3 and J usage is TRBJ1-2; no reliable D call. Germline loops: CDR1 ENHRY, CDR2 SYGVKD. Trimming removed 2 bases at V and 8 bases at J, with 18 bases between. There are 15 residues in the CDR3. CDR3 amino acids: CAISEEVEARKGYTF. As DNA, the CDR3 is TGTGCCATCAGTGAGGAAGTGGAGGCCAGGAAGGGCTACACCTTC.